These 24 T cell receptor beta chains were sequenced from one sample in a study of blood T cell repertoires in COVID-19. Sequencing was performed with immunoSEQ multiplex PCR; in TCRdb, only in-frame clones are kept and a portion is missing. Of 150,000 to 250,000 clones in the sample, roughly 90% were seen once. Material: PBMCs or T cells enriched from blood (not recorded which). The receptors originated from a woman younger than 45 who had recovered from COVID-19.

V and J are TRBV9 and TRBJ2-7; 8 positions match TRBD2. CDR3 size: 16 residues. The junction had 11 bases not matched to a gene; V was cut back by 0 bases and J by 6 bases. Germline CDR1 reads SGDLS; CDR2 reads YYNGEE. The CDR3 region is CASSVGRERENREQYF. The CDR3 nucleotides read TGTGCCAGCAGCGTAGGGAGGGAGCGGGAGAACCGCGAGCAGTACTTC.

J is TRBJ1-2 and V is TRBV4-2; 11 nucleotides agree with TRBD1. V trimming: 1 base; J trimming: 2 bases; junction bases outside the gene matches: 6. The CDR3 contains 17 residues. The germline CDR1 and CDR2 sequences are LGHNA and YNFKEQ. The chain's CDR3 is CASSQGGGDRGNYGYTF. Written as DNA, the CDR3 is TGTGCCAGCAGCCAAGGGGGAGGGGACAGGGGGAACTATGGCTACACCTTC.

The chain is built from TRBV11-2 and TRBJ1-5; possible D gene TRBD1, 5 bases. Per the germline V gene, CDR1 is SGHAT and CDR2 is FQNNGV. Trimming left V 3 bases short and J 5 bases short, with 14 bases between. This CDR3 contains 15 residues. The CDR3, as DNA: TGTGCCAGCAGCTTGGCGGCGGGGGACGATCAGCCCCAGCATTTT. Protein product: CASSLAAGDDQPQHF. The full variable domain, completed using reference TRBV11-2 and TRBJ1-5, is EAGVAQSPRYKIIEKRQSVAFWCNPISGHATLYWYQQILGQGPKLLIQFQNNGVVDDSQLPKDRFSAERLKGVDSTLKIQPAKLEDSAVYLCASSLAAGDDQPQHFGDGTRLSIL.

The V and J genes are TRBV4-1 and TRBJ2-5, with 8 bases that match TRBD2. Germline V gene lookup returns CDR1 MGHRA and CDR2 YSYEKL. Losses at the gene ends were 1 base for V and 0 bases for J; bases not matched to a gene: 4. The CDR3 sequence is 16 residues long. The CDR3 loop is CASSQVGGVDQETQYF. The CDR3 nucleotides read TGCGCCAGCAGCCAAGTCGGGGGGGTGGACCAAGAGACCCAGTACTTC.

J is TRBJ2-7 and V is TRBV7-9; tentative D call: TRBD2 (6 bases). This CDR3 spans 16 amino acids. V was pared by 5 bases and J by 0 bases, with 17 bases between. Germline-derived CDR1 and CDR2 are SEHNR and FQNEAQ (reference sequence). The CDR3 sequence: CASSGGATSGSYEQYF. Written as DNA, the CDR3 is TGTGCCAGCAGCGGCGGGGCGACCAGTGGCTCCTACGAGCAGTACTTC.

V gene TRBV7-8 combines with J gene TRBJ1-1; tentatively, D is TRBD1 (5 bases). The CDR3 has 13 residues. V was trimmed by 2 bases and J by 1 base, leaving 5 bases between them. The germline V gene encodes CDR1 SGHVS and CDR2 FQNEAQ. CDR3 DNA sequence: TGTGCCAGCAGCTTAACAGGGAACACTGAAGCTTTCTTT. Residues: CASSLTGNTEAFF. Combining the CDR3 with reference TRBV7-8 and TRBJ1-1 gives the whole variable domain GAGVSQSPRYKVAKRGQDVALRCDPISGHVSLFWYQQALGQGPEFLTYFQNEAQLDKSGLPSDRFFAERPEGSVSTLKIQRTQQEDSAVYLCASSLTGNTEAFFGQGTRLTVV.

The genes are TRBV7-8 and TRBJ1-1; perhaps TRBD1 as D (5 bases). This CDR3 region has 14 residues. The V end lost 5 bases, the J end lost 2 bases, and 12 bases lay between the germline ends. Germline V gives CDR1 SGHVS, CDR2 FQNEAQ. The CDR3 DNA follows: TGTGCCAGCAGCGAAGGGGCAGCCAACACTGAAGCTTTCTTT. It translates to CASSEGAANTEAFF.

The rearrangement links TRBV30 to TRBJ1-1; D may be TRBD1 (5 bases). The CDR3 sequence is 13 residues long. V dropped 0 bases and J dropped 5 bases, with 10 bases sitting between them. Germline V gene data show CDR1 as GTSNPN and CDR2 as SVGIG (reference sequence). Written as DNA, the CDR3 is TGTGCCTGGAGTGTACGGGGGGGAACTGAAGCTTTCTTT. Protein sequence: CAWSVRGGTEAFF.

The rearrangement joins TRBV9 to TRBJ1-5; a weak D match, TRBD1 (6 bases). The CDR3 is 13 amino acids. The germline CDR1 and CDR2 sequences are SGDLS and YYNGEE. V lost 8 bases and J lost 1, with 10 bases in between. CDR3 sequence reads: CASGGASNQPQHF. The CDR3 bases are TGTGCCAGTGGGGGGGCGAGCAATCAGCCCCAGCATTTT. The full variable domain, in which reference TRBV9 and TRBJ1-5 provide the parts outside the CDR3, is DSGVTQTPKHLITATGQRVTLRCSPRSGDLSVYWYQQSLDQGLQFLIQYYNGEERAKGNILERFSAQQFPDLHSELNLSSLELGDSALYFCASGGASNQPQHFGDGTRLSIL.

This clone has a single count. V gene TRBV7-2 combines with J gene TRBJ1-4; D is possibly TRBD1 (6 bases). The germline V gene has CDR1 SGHTA and CDR2 FQGNSA. V was pared by 4 bases and J by 8 bases, with 11 bases between. This CDR3 is built from 13 residues. The CDR3 is CASSSRGGEKLFF. The DNA for the CDR3 is TGTGCCAGCAGCTCCAGGGGAGGGGAAAAACTGTTTTTT.

CDR3 in amino acids: CAISGGASDTQYF. Here the CDR3 DNA reads TGTGCCATCAGCGGGGGGGCTTCAGATACGCAGTATTTT. The chain links TRBV10-3 to TRBJ2-3; 8 bases are a match to TRBD2. The CDR3 consists of 13 residues. Germline CDR1 and CDR2: ENHRY and SYGVKD. V trimming: 6 bases; J trimming: 4 bases; junction bases outside the gene matches: 3.

V is TRBV10-3 and J is TRBJ2-1, with 7 positions matching TRBD1. Trimming took 6 bases from V and 0 from J; bases not matched to a gene: 2. Germline-derived CDR1 and CDR2 are ENHRY and SYGVKD. There are 14 residues in the CDR3. Written as DNA, the CDR3 is TGTGCCATCAGGAGGGACAGCTCCTACAATGAGCAGTTCTTC. Translating gives CAIRRDSSYNEQFF.

CDR3 region: CASSLRQGREQYF. CDR3 nucleotide sequence: TGTGCCAGCAGCCTCCGACAGGGGAGAGAGCAGTACTTC. The V and J genes are TRBV13 and TRBJ2-7; 8 bases agree with TRBD1. V lost 5 bases to trimming and J lost 7 bases; unmatched junction nucleotides: 7. CDR3 length: 13 residues. Germline loops: CDR1 PRHDT, CDR2 FYEKMQ (reference sequence).

The chain uses TRBV6-5 and TRBJ2-7; the D gene is possibly TRBD2 (5 bases). The germline V gene has CDR1 MNHEY and CDR2 SVGAGI. This CDR3 comprises 14 residues. V was shortened by 4 bases and J by 3 bases, with 13 bases between the two germline ends. In DNA, the CDR3 is TGTGCCAGCAGTTTCCGACGGGGAGACTACGAGCAGTACTTC. It specifies CASSFRRGDYEQYF.

This chain links TRBV28 with TRBJ1-2, with D tentatively TRBD1 (6 bases). Trimming removed 2 bases at V and 4 bases at J, with 14 bases between. Germline CDR1 reads MDHEN; CDR2 reads SYDVKM. CDR3 length: 15 amino acids. The CDR3 DNA reads as TGTGCCAGCAGTTTACCTGGGACAAGAGGCTATGGCTACACCTTC. This sequence encodes CASSLPGTRGYGYTF.

The chain recombines TRBV19 with TRBJ1-2; TRBD1 might be the D (5 bases). This CDR3 is built from 13 residues. The germline V and J ends were trimmed by 5 bases and 6 bases, with 13 bases remaining between them. Germline CDR1 LNHDA, CDR2 SQIVND (reference sequence). CDR3 sequence reads: CASSSRIGDGYTF. CDR3 sequence (DNA): TGTGCCAGTAGTTCCCGTATAGGGGATGGCTACACCTTC. Full variable domain (missing parts from reference TRBV19 and TRBJ1-2): DGGITQSPKYLFRKEGQNVTLSCEQNLNHDAMYWYRQDPGQGLRLIYYSQIVNDFQKGDIAEGYSVSREKKESFPLTVTSAQKNPTAFYLCASSSRIGDGYTFGSGTRLTVV.

The gene calls are TRBV18 and TRBJ2-2, with 7 bases fitting TRBD1. J lost 3 bases, V lost 3 bases, and 4 bases had no gene match. Germline values: CDR1 KGHSH, CDR2 LQKENI. This CDR3 has 15 amino acids. The CDR3 DNA follows: TGTGCCAGCTCACCCTCAGGGGGTGACACCGGGGAGCTGTTTTTT. This translates into CASSPSGGDTGELFF. Filled out from reference TRBV18 and TRBJ2-2, the complete variable domain reads NAGVMQNPRHLVRRRGQEARLRCSPMKGHSHVYWYRQLPEEGLKFMVYLQKENIIDESGMPKERFSAEFPKEGPSILRIQQVVRGDSAAYFCASSPSGGDTGELFFGEGSRLTVL.

This clone was recorded once. The V call is TRBV18, the J call TRBJ1-1; the match to TRBD1 covers 7 bases. The CDR3 contains 15 residues. The germline V gene has CDR1 KGHSH and CDR2 LQKENI. Germline trimming cut 3 bases from V and 4 bases from J; bases unmatched to any gene: 8. In DNA form, the CDR3 reads TGTGCCAGCTCACCGCAAACAGGGGCTCGCACTGAAGCTTTCTTT. Its protein product is CASSPQTGARTEAFF.

The CDR3 region is CASSYPIGDRAYNEQFF. The CDR3, as DNA: TGTGCCAGCAGTTACCCGATCGGGGACAGGGCCTACAATGAGCAGTTCTTC. This chain connects TRBV6-2 or TRBV6-3 to TRBJ2-1; 9 nucleotides agree with TRBD1. CDR1 and CDR2 (germline): MNHEY, SVGEGT. The V gene end was trimmed by 2 bases and the J gene end by 2 bases; junction bases not matched to a gene: 7. CDR3 length: 17 residues.

The V and J genes are TRBV27 and TRBJ1-2; TRBD1 is a possible D gene (5 bases). Germline V gene lookup returns CDR1 MNHEY and CDR2 SMNVEV (reference sequence). V was clipped by 4 bases and J by 5 bases, with 14 bases between them. The CDR3 extends over 14 amino acids. The DNA of the CDR3 is TGTGCCAGCAGTTCGAACAGGTTAAGGTATGGCTACACCTTC. Translated, it gives CASSSNRLRYGYTF.

The J gene is TRBJ2-1, the V gene TRBV3-1 (or the pseudogene TRBV3-2); 12 bases agree with TRBD2. V shed 4 bases, J shed 3 bases, and the junction held 13 bases outside the gene matches. There are 19 residues in the CDR3. CDR1 is LGHDT, CDR2 YNNKEL, per germline (reference sequence). The DNA of the CDR3 is TGTGCCAGCAGCCGAATACTGACTAGCGGGAGACTTATCTACAATGAGCAGTTCTTC. Translated, it gives CASSRILTSGRLIYNEQFF.

The rearrangement joins TRBV5-5 to TRBJ1-2; a weak D match, TRBD1 (5 bases). V lost 0 bases and J lost 3, with 12 bases in between. This CDR3 comprises 15 residues. Germline assignment: CDR1 SGHKS and CDR2 YYEKEE (reference sequence). CDR3 protein: CASSLEKGRYYGYTF. The CDR3 nucleotides read TGTGCCAGCAGCTTGGAGAAGGGGCGGTACTATGGCTACACCTTC.

The CDR3 region is CASSGTTYEQYF. The CDR3 nucleotides are TGTGCCAGTTCCGGGACAACCTACGAGCAGTACTTC. The chain has TRBV2 and TRBJ2-7; D is possibly TRBD1 (6 bases). Germline V gene data show CDR1 as SNHLY and CDR2 as FYNNEI. This CDR3 spans 12 amino acids. Trimming shortened V by 9 bases and J by 2 bases, and 11 bases separated the two germline ends. The complete variable domain, with remaining parts taken from reference TRBV2 and TRBJ2-7, reads EPEVTQTPSHQVTQMGQEVILRCVPISNHLYFYWYRQILGQKVEFLVSFYNNEISEKSEIFDDQFSVERPDGSNFTLKIRSTKLEDSAMYFCASSGTTYEQYFGPGTRLTVT.

The gene calls are TRBV14 and TRBJ1-2; D unclear. This CDR3 region has 14 residues. V was trimmed by 0 bases and J by 8 bases, leaving 13 bases between them. Germline assignment: CDR1 SGHDN and CDR2 FVKESK. The CDR3 spells CASSQDLSSRGYTF. The CDR3 coding sequence is TGTGCCAGCAGCCAAGATTTAAGTAGTCGCGGCTACACCTTC.